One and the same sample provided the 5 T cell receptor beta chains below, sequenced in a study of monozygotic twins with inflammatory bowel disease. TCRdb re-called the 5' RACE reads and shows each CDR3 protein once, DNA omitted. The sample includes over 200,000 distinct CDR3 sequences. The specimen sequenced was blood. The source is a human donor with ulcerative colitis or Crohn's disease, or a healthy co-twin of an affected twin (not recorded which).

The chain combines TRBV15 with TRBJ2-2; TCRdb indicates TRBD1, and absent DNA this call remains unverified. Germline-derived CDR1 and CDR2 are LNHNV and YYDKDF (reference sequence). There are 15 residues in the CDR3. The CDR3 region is CATSSGTGDTGELFF.

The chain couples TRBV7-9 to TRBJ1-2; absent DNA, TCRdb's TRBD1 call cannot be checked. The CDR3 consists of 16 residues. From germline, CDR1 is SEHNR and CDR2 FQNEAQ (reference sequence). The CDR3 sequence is CASSSSGTALNYGYTF.

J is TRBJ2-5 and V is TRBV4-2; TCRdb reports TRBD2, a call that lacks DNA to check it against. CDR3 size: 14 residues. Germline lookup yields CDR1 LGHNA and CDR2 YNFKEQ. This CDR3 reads CASSQTRLVETQYF.

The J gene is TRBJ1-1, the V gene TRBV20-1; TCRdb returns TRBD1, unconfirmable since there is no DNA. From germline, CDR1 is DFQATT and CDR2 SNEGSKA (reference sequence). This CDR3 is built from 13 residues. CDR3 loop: CSAPEQGAAEAFF.

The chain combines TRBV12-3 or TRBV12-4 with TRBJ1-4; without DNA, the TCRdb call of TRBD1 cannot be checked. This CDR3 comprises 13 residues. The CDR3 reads CASKAPPGGQGFF.